Listed below are T cell receptor beta chains from one sample, sequenced in a study of cytomegalovirus exposure and HLA in healthy donors. Clones were sequenced by immunoSEQ multiplex PCR, and TCRdb holds only the in-frame ones, with some missing. The table includes tens of thousands of clones, roughly four fifths detected once. The sequenced sample was PBMCs. These receptors originate from a man between 25 and 39 years old in good health and CMV-seronegative. Both conserved end residues are part of each CDR3. D genes are given only for firm matches. Clone size is shown for a subset of rows, as once, few, many or a class of expanded clone.

J gene: TRBJ2-1; D gene: TRBD2; V gene: TRBV19; clone size: NA; CDR3 DNA: TGTGCCAGTAGTATGGTTAGCGGGAGTTGGAATGAGCAGTTCTTC; CDR3 protein: CASSMVSGSWNEQFF
J gene: TRBJ2-7; D gene: NA; V gene: TRBV10-3; clone size: NA; CDR3 DNA: TGTGCCATCGGCACCAACAGGGATTGGGGGGAGCAGTACTTC; CDR3 protein: CAIGTNRDWGEQYF
J gene: TRBJ2-2; D gene: NA; V gene: TRBV7-9; clone size: NA; CDR3 DNA: TGTGCCAGCAGCCAACAGGGCAACACCGGGGAGCTGTTTTTT; CDR3 protein: CASSQQGNTGELFF
J gene: TRBJ1-5; D gene: NA; V gene: TRBV30; clone size: NA; CDR3 DNA: TGTGCCTGGAGTCCTGGGCCCAGCAATCAGCCCCAGCATTTT; CDR3 protein: CAWSPGPSNQPQHF
J gene: TRBJ2-7; D gene: NA; V gene: TRBV28; clone size: NA; CDR3 DNA: TGTGCCAGCAGTTTGAATATCGGGTACGAGCAGTACTTC; CDR3 protein: CASSLNIGYEQYF
J gene: TRBJ2-7; D gene: TRBD1; V gene: TRBV19; clone size: NA; CDR3 DNA: TGTGCCAGTAGTGAAGGGACAGGGGATTCCTACGAGCAGTACTTC; CDR3 protein: CASSEGTGDSYEQYF
J gene: TRBJ1-1; D gene: TRBD1; V gene: TRBV6-5; clone size: NA; CDR3 DNA: TGTGCCAGCCAGTTTGGGACAGGTCGAACTGAAGCTTTCTTT; CDR3 protein: CASQFGTGRTEAFF
J gene: TRBJ2-1; D gene: NA; V gene: TRBV2; clone size: NA; CDR3 DNA: TGTGCCAGCAGTGAATATAATGAGCAGTTCTTC; CDR3 protein: CASSEYNEQFF
J gene: TRBJ2-5; D gene: TRBD1; V gene: TRBV5-1; clone size: NA; CDR3 DNA: TGCGCCAGCAGCTTGGGGACAGGGCAAGAGACCCAGTACTTC; CDR3 protein: CASSLGTGQETQYF
J gene: TRBJ2-5; D gene: TRBD2; V gene: TRBV5-6; clone size: NA; CDR3 DNA: TGTGCCAGCAGCTTGTTCGGGGGGGCCGACCAGTACTTC; CDR3 protein: CASSLFGGADQYF
J gene: TRBJ2-3; D gene: NA; V gene: TRBV18; clone size: NA; CDR3 DNA: TGTGCCAGCTCCAAAGTTAGCGGAGACACAGATACGCAGTATTTT; CDR3 protein: CASSKVSGDTDTQYF
J gene: TRBJ1-2; D gene: NA; V gene: TRBV30; clone size: NA; CDR3 DNA: TGTGCCTGGAGTGTTGCGGAAGTCTATGGCTACACCTTC; CDR3 protein: CAWSVAEVYGYTF
J gene: TRBJ2-1; D gene: TRBD2; V gene: TRBV5-1; clone size: NA; CDR3 DNA: TGCGCCAGCAGCGTAGCTAGCGGACCCACCTACAATGAGCAGTTCTTC; CDR3 protein: CASSVASGPTYNEQFF
J gene: TRBJ2-7; D gene: TRBD2; V gene: TRBV7-9; clone size: NA; CDR3 DNA: TGTGCCAGCAGCCAGAGCGGGAGTCGCTACGAGCAGTACTTC; CDR3 protein: CASSQSGSRYEQYF
J gene: TRBJ2-5; D gene: NA; V gene: TRBV19; clone size: NA; CDR3 DNA: TGTGCCAGTAGTAAGGGGACTTCCCAAATTGAGACCCAGTACTTC; CDR3 protein: CASSKGTSQIETQYF
J gene: TRBJ2-3; D gene: TRBD1; V gene: TRBV6-5; clone size: NA; CDR3 DNA: TGTGCCACGACAGGGGTCGACACAGATACGCAGTATTTT; CDR3 protein: CATTGVDTDTQYF
J gene: TRBJ1-2; D gene: TRBD1; V gene: TRBV4-3; clone size: NA; CDR3 DNA: TGCGCCAGCAGCCAACGAAGGACAGGGGACTATGGCTACACCTTC; CDR3 protein: CASSQRRTGDYGYTF
J gene: TRBJ2-1; D gene: TRBD2; V gene: TRBV13; clone size: NA; CDR3 DNA: TGTGCCAGCAGCTTGGAGACTAGCGGTTTGGATGAGCAGTTCTTC; CDR3 protein: CASSLETSGLDEQFF
J gene: TRBJ2-2; D gene: TRBD2; V gene: TRBV6-1; clone size: NA; CDR3 DNA: TGTGCCAGCAGGGCGGAAGCGGGAGGGCCCGGGGAGCTGTTTTTT; CDR3 protein: CASRAEAGGPGELFF
J gene: TRBJ2-3; D gene: TRBD2; V gene: TRBV10-1; clone size: few; CDR3 DNA: TGCGCCAGCAGTGACCGGGGGGGCACAGATACGCAGTATTTT; CDR3 protein: CASSDRGGTDTQYF
J gene: TRBJ2-7; D gene: NA; V gene: TRBV27; clone size: NA; CDR3 DNA: TGTGCCCAAGGGACTGAAAGCTCCTACGAGCAGTACTTC; CDR3 protein: CAQGTESSYEQYF
J gene: TRBJ2-2; D gene: TRBD2; V gene: TRBV7-9; clone size: few; CDR3 DNA: TGTGCCAGCTGCTCAGCGGGAGTTGGCACCGGGGAGCTGTTTTTT; CDR3 protein: CASCSAGVGTGELFF
J gene: TRBJ2-7; D gene: TRBD1; V gene: TRBV2; clone size: NA; CDR3 DNA: TGTGCCAGCAGTGAAGGAGGACAGGGGCTTTACGAGCAGTACTTC; CDR3 protein: CASSEGGQGLYEQYF
J gene: TRBJ2-7; D gene: NA; V gene: TRBV2; clone size: NA; CDR3 DNA: TGTGCCAGCAGAACCACAGCGGTTGCCTACGAGCAGTACTTC; CDR3 protein: CASRTTAVAYEQYF
J gene: TRBJ2-3; D gene: TRBD2; V gene: TRBV11-3; clone size: NA; CDR3 DNA: TGTGCCAGCAGCTCCGGACTAGCGGGACGCACAGATACGCAGTATTTT; CDR3 protein: CASSSGLAGRTDTQYF
J gene: TRBJ1-1; D gene: TRBD1; V gene: TRBV4-2; clone size: few; CDR3 DNA: TGTGCCAGCAGCCAGCATCGGGACAGGGGTGCTGAAGCTTTCTTT; CDR3 protein: CASSQHRDRGAEAFF
J gene: TRBJ2-2; D gene: TRBD2; V gene: TRBV5-1; clone size: NA; CDR3 DNA: TGCGCCAGCAGCTTGGGACTAGCGGGAGTTACCGGGGAGCTGTTTTTT; CDR3 protein: CASSLGLAGVTGELFF
J gene: TRBJ2-1; D gene: TRBD2; V gene: TRBV2; clone size: NA; CDR3 DNA: TGTGCCAGCAGAGGTTTCCTAGCGGGGGACAATGAGCAGTTCTTC; CDR3 protein: CASRGFLAGDNEQFF
J gene: TRBJ2-1; D gene: TRBD2; V gene: TRBV4-2; clone size: NA; CDR3 DNA: TGTGCCAGCAGCCAAGAATCGAGGACTAGCGGTAATGAGCAGTTCTTC; CDR3 protein: CASSQESRTSGNEQFF
J gene: TRBJ1-1; D gene: NA; V gene: TRBV6-9; clone size: NA; CDR3 DNA: TGTGCCAGTAGTTACCAAACCGGAGGGTTGAATGAAGCTTTCTTT; CDR3 protein: CASSYQTGGLNEAFF
J gene: TRBJ1-1; D gene: NA; V gene: TRBV5-1; clone size: NA; CDR3 DNA: TGCGCCAGCAGCCAAACATGGAACACTGAAGCTTTCTTT; CDR3 protein: CASSQTWNTEAFF
J gene: TRBJ1-1; D gene: NA; V gene: TRBV7-9; clone size: NA; CDR3 DNA: TGTGCCAGCAGCTTAGAGTCCCAGGGGCGCGCTGAAGCTTTCTTT; CDR3 protein: CASSLESQGRAEAFF
J gene: TRBJ2-7; D gene: TRBD2; V gene: TRBV27; clone size: NA; CDR3 DNA: TGTGCCAGCAGTTTATACCCCCTGGGAGGTAGCGGGAGGGCCTACGAGCAGTACTTC; CDR3 protein: CASSLYPLGGSGRAYEQYF
J gene: TRBJ2-1; D gene: TRBD2; V gene: TRBV7-9; clone size: NA; CDR3 DNA: TGTGCCAGCAGCCCTCCGGGCGGGAGGGGCGGCAATGAGCAGTTCTTC; CDR3 protein: CASSPPGGRGGNEQFF
J gene: TRBJ1-2; D gene: NA; V gene: TRBV6-1; clone size: NA; CDR3 DNA: TGTGCCAGCAGTGATGAAGCGTCAGGAGGCTATGGCTACACCTTC; CDR3 protein: CASSDEASGGYGYTF
J gene: TRBJ2-6; D gene: NA; V gene: TRBV4-3; clone size: NA; CDR3 DNA: TGCGCCAGCAGCCAATCCACATCGGCGGGGGGGGCCAACGTCCTGACTTTC; CDR3 protein: CASSQSTSAGGANVLTF
J gene: TRBJ1-1; D gene: NA; V gene: TRBV10-2; clone size: NA; CDR3 DNA: TGCGCCAGCAGTGACAGTCATATGGACACTGAAGCTTTCTTT; CDR3 protein: CASSDSHMDTEAFF
J gene: TRBJ1-4; D gene: TRBD1; V gene: TRBV4-1; clone size: once; CDR3 DNA: TGCGCCAGCAGCCAAGACTGGACAGGCGTTTTTGAACTGTTTTTT; CDR3 protein: CASSQDWTGVFELFF
J gene: TRBJ1-1; D gene: TRBD1; V gene: TRBV4-1; clone size: few; CDR3 DNA: TGCGCCAGCAGCCAAGAAGGTCTTGGACAGGGAGGCACTGAAGCTTTCTTT; CDR3 protein: CASSQEGLGQGGTEAFF
J gene: TRBJ2-7; D gene: TRBD2; V gene: TRBV15; clone size: NA; CDR3 DNA: TGTGCCACCAGCAGAGAACTAGCGGGATCTATGGAGCAGTACTTC; CDR3 protein: CATSRELAGSMEQYF
J gene: TRBJ2-1; D gene: TRBD2; V gene: TRBV5-4; clone size: NA; CDR3 DNA: TGTGCCAGCAGCTTGGGGACTAGCGGGTACCTTCCTTACAATGAGCAGTTCTTC; CDR3 protein: CASSLGTSGYLPYNEQFF
J gene: TRBJ1-4; D gene: NA; V gene: TRBV2; clone size: once; CDR3 DNA: TGTGCCAGCTTAGACCTCCCCGGGGGAAAACTGTTTTTT; CDR3 protein: CASLDLPGGKLFF
J gene: TRBJ2-7; D gene: TRBD1; V gene: TRBV7-2; clone size: few; CDR3 DNA: TGTGCCAGCAGCCCAAGGACAGGGTCGGACGAGCAGTACTTC; CDR3 protein: CASSPRTGSDEQYF
J gene: TRBJ2-2; D gene: TRBD1; V gene: TRBV19; clone size: NA; CDR3 DNA: TGTGCCAGCCAACGACAGGGGCGCGGCACCGGGGAGCTGTTTTTT; CDR3 protein: CASQRQGRGTGELFF
J gene: TRBJ1-3; D gene: TRBD1; V gene: TRBV2; clone size: NA; CDR3 DNA: TGTGCCAGCAGGACAGGGAGCTCTGGAAACACCATATATTTT; CDR3 protein: CASRTGSSGNTIYF
J gene: TRBJ2-1; D gene: NA; V gene: TRBV28; clone size: NA; CDR3 DNA: TGTGCCAGCAGTTTTTCAGTTTACAATGAGCAGTTCTTC; CDR3 protein: CASSFSVYNEQFF
J gene: TRBJ2-5; D gene: TRBD2; V gene: TRBV5-4; clone size: once; CDR3 DNA: TGTGCCAGCAGCTCGGGACTAGCGGGATCTGGAGAGACCCAGTACTTC; CDR3 protein: CASSSGLAGSGETQYF
J gene: TRBJ2-7; D gene: NA; V gene: TRBV5-6; clone size: NA; CDR3 DNA: TGTGCCAGCAGTCCTCGAGAAGCGACAGGTCCCTCGAGTTACGAGCAGTACTTC; CDR3 protein: CASSPREATGPSSYEQYF
J gene: TRBJ2-7; D gene: NA; V gene: TRBV29-1; clone size: NA; CDR3 DNA: TGCAGCGTCGGACAGACCTACGAGCAGTACTTC; CDR3 protein: CSVGQTYEQYF
J gene: TRBJ1-2; D gene: NA; V gene: TRBV2; clone size: NA; CDR3 DNA: TGTGCCAGCAAGAGGTTCTATGGCTACACCTTC; CDR3 protein: CASKRFYGYTF
J gene: TRBJ2-7; D gene: TRBD2; V gene: TRBV2; clone size: NA; CDR3 DNA: TGTGCCAGCAGTGAAGCCCCGGCTAGCGGGATCTACGAGCAGTACTTC; CDR3 protein: CASSEAPASGIYEQYF
J gene: TRBJ1-3; D gene: NA; V gene: TRBV6-1; clone size: few; CDR3 DNA: TGTGCCAGCAGTGAAAGGGAGGTCAGAGGCTCTGGAAACACCATATATTTT; CDR3 protein: CASSEREVRGSGNTIYF
J gene: TRBJ2-7; D gene: NA; V gene: TRBV6-1; clone size: once; CDR3 DNA: TGTGCCAGCAGTCCTTCCACAGGGTCCTACGAGCAGTACTTC; CDR3 protein: CASSPSTGSYEQYF
J gene: TRBJ1-4; D gene: TRBD1; V gene: TRBV6-6; clone size: NA; CDR3 DNA: TGTGCCAGCGGACAGGCAACTAATGAAAAACTGTTTTTT; CDR3 protein: CASGQATNEKLFF
J gene: TRBJ1-5; D gene: TRBD1; V gene: TRBV9; clone size: few; CDR3 DNA: TGTGCCAGCAGCGTAGGGGGACAGCCCAATCAGCCCCAGCATTTT; CDR3 protein: CASSVGGQPNQPQHF
J gene: TRBJ2-5; D gene: TRBD2; V gene: TRBV10-3; clone size: NA; CDR3 DNA: TGTGCCATCAGTGAGTCTCTAGCGGGGGGGCAAGAGACCCAGTACTTC; CDR3 protein: CAISESLAGGQETQYF